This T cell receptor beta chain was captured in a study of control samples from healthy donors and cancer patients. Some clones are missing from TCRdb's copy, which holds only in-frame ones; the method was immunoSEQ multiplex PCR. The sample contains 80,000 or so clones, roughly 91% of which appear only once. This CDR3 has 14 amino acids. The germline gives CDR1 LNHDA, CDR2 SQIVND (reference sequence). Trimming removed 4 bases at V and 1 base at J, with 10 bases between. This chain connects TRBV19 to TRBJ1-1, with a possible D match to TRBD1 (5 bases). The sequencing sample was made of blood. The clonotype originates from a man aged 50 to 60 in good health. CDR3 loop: CASSTRGENTEAFF. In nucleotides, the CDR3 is TGTGCCAGTAGTACCCGGGGCGAGAACACTGAAGCTTTCTTT.